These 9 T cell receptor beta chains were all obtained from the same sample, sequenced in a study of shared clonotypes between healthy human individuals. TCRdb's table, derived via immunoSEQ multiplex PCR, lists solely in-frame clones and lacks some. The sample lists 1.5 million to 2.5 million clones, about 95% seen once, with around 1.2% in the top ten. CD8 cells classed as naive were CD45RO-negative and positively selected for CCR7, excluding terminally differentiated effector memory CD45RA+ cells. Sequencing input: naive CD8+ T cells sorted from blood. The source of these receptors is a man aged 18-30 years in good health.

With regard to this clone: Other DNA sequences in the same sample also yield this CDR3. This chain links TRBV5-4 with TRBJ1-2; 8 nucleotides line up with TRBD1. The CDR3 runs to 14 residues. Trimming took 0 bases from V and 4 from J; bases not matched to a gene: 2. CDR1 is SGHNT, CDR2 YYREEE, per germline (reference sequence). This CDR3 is CASSLGQGTYGYTF. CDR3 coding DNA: TGTGCCAGCAGCTTGGGACAGGGGACCTATGGCTACACCTTC.

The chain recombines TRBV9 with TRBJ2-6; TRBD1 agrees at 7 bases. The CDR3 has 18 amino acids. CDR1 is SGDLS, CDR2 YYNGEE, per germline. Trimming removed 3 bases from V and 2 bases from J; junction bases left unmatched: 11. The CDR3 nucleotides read TGTGCCAGCAGCGCGACCGTCGACAGGGTGCCTGGGGCCAACGTCCTGACTTTC. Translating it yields CASSATVDRVPGANVLTF.

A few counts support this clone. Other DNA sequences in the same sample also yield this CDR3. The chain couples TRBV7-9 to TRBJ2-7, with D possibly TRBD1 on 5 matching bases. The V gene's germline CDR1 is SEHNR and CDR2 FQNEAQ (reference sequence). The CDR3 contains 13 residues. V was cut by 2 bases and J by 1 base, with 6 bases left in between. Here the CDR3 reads CASSLSGSYEQYF. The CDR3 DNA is TGTGCCAGCAGCTTATCAGGGTCCTACGAGCAGTACTTC.

The CDR3 sequence: CASSPTGYNEQFF. CDR3 sequence (DNA): TGTGCCAGCAGCCCGACAGGTTACAATGAGCAGTTCTTC. J is TRBJ2-1 and V is TRBV9; D may be TRBD1 (6 bases). CDR1 and CDR2 from the germline V gene are SGDLS and YYNGEE. The CDR3 spans 13 residues. The V end lost 4 bases, the J end lost 4 bases, and 9 bases lay between the germline ends.

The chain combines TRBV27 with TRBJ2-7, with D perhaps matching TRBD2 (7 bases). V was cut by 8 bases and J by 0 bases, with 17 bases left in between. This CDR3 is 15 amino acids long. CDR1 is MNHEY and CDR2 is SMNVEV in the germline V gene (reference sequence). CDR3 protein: CASATGGGSSYEQYF. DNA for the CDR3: TGTGCCAGCGCCACGGGGGGCGGCAGCTCCTACGAGCAGTACTTC.

The DNA for the CDR3 is TGTGCCAGCAGAGACATGACAGGGGAAGGAAACACCATATATTTT. Translating gives CASRDMTGEGNTIYF. This rearrangement joins TRBV7-9 to TRBJ1-3; 8 bases align to TRBD1. The CDR3 totals 15 residues. Per the germline V gene, CDR1 is SEHNR and CDR2 is FQNEAQ (reference sequence). J lost 4 bases, V lost 6 bases, and 8 bases had no gene match.

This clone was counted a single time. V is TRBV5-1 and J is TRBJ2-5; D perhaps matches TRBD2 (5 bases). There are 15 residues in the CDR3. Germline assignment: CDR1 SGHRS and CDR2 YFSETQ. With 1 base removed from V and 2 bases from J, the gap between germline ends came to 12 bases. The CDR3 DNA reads TGCGCCAGCAGCTTGTATCGGGGTAGTCAAGAGACCCAGTACTTC. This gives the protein CASSLYRGSQETQYF.

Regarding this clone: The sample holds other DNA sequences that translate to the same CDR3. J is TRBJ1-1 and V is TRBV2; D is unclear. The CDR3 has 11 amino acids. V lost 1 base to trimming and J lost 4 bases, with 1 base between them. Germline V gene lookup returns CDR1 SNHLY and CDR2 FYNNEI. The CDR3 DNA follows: TGTGCCAGCAGTGAAGGCACTGAAGCTTTCTTT. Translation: CASSEGTEAFF.

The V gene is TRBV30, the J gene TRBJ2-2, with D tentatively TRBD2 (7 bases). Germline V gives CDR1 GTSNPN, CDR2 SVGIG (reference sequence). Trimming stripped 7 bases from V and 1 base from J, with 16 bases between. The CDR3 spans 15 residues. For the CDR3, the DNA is TGTGCCTCGAACGGGGGGCAGATGAACACCGGGGAGCTGTTTTTT. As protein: CASNGGQMNTGELFF.